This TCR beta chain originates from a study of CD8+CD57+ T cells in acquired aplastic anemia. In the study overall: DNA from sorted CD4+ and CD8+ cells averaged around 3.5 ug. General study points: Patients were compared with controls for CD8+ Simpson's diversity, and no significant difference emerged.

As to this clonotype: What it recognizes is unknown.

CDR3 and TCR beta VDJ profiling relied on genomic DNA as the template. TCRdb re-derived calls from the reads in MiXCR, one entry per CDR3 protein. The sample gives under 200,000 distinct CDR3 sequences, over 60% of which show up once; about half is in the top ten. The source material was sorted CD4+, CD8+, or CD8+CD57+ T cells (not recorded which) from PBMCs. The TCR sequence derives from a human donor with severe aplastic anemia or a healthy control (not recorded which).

The CDR3 spells CASSYGTSEYEARNTIYF. DNA of the CDR3: TGCGCCAGCAGCTACGGGACTAGCGAGTATGAGGCCCGAAACACCATATATTTT. This chain uses TRBV5-1 with TRBJ1-3; the D gene is possibly TRBD1 (5 bases). Germline CDR1 is SGHRS and CDR2 is YFSETQ. V was shortened by 3 bases and J by 5 bases, with 24 bases between the two germline ends. This CDR3 has 18 residues.